This TCR beta chain was retrieved from a study of shared clonotypes between healthy human individuals. About the research overall: Each donor contributed plates that comprised three CD4 naive, three CD4 memory, two CD8 naive and one CD8 memory.

Regarding this clone: Its antigen is unknown.

Overall study results and limits: Estimated clonotype richness was generally higher in naive than memory subsets.

CD8 cells classed as naive were CD45RO-negative and positively selected for CCR7, excluding terminally differentiated effector memory CD45RA+ cells. This CDR3 is 13 amino acids long. CDR1 and CDR2 from the germline V gene are MNHEY and SVGAGI. V was cut by 7 bases and J by 5 bases, with 14 bases left in between. Assay: immunoSEQ multiplex PCR; the TCRdb copy retains only in-frame clones and omits some. The table lists some 2.1 million clones, roughly 95% of them singletons. The sequence came from a man between 18 and 29 years old in good health. Some clones in this sample may be carry-over from other donors' samples. The chain links TRBV6-5 to TRBJ2-5; D gene ambiguous. The sequenced sample was naive CD8+ T cells from PBMCs. CDR3 coding DNA: TGTGCCAGCACCGCTCGCTTGGGGGAGACCCAGTACTTC. Amino acid sequence: CASTARLGETQYF.